The rows below give T cell receptor beta chains drawn from one sample of a study of regulatory T cells in long-lasting Graves disease. TCRdb used MiXCR to reprocess the multiplex PCR reads, holding one entry per CDR3 protein. This table has hundreds of thousands of distinct CDR3 sequences, approximately 16% appearing once. A further study also used this sample, focusing on T cells in Graves' hyperthyroidism and ophthalmopathy.

Material: peripheral blood mononuclear cells (PBMCs), obtained at new diagnosis, from a patient treated with antithyroid drugs. These receptors came from a young woman with Graves disease. CDR3s leave out the opening cysteine and the closing phenylalanine or tryptophan. A D gene is named only where the DNA matches it firmly.

D gene: TRBD1
J gene: TRBJ1-4
V gene: TRBV20-1
CDR3 protein: SATSSGTGGEKLF

D gene: NA
J gene: TRBJ2-5
V gene: TRBV28
CDR3 protein: ASSPSPAHQETQY

D gene: NA
J gene: TRBJ2-3
V gene: TRBV20-1
CDR3 protein: SVPRWGTDTQY

D gene: NA
J gene: TRBJ2-6
V gene: TRBV7-3
CDR3 protein: ASSLTRASGANVLT

D gene: NA
J gene: TRBJ2-4
V gene: TRBV28
CDR3 protein: ASSPLKNIQY

D gene: TRBD1
J gene: TRBJ2-7
V gene: TRBV18
CDR3 protein: ASSRSPISGGSYEQY

D gene: NA
J gene: TRBJ1-4
V gene: TRBV4-2
CDR3 protein: ASSQGQRELF

D gene: NA
J gene: TRBJ2-6
V gene: TRBV7-9
CDR3 protein: ASSFTTGAPVHGANVLT

D gene: TRBD1
J gene: TRBJ1-5
V gene: TRBV6-2/TRBV6-3
CDR3 protein: ASSARGSTQPQH

D gene: NA
J gene: TRBJ2-2
V gene: TRBV6-1
CDR3 protein: ASGPGELF

D gene: NA
J gene: TRBJ2-1
V gene: TRBV19
CDR3 protein: ASSIGFRSNEQF

D gene: NA
J gene: TRBJ2-1
V gene: TRBV2
CDR3 protein: ASSEGTLSYNEQF

D gene: NA
J gene: TRBJ1-5
V gene: TRBV6-1
CDR3 protein: ASSVERDQPQH

D gene: NA
J gene: TRBJ1-1
V gene: TRBV5-1
CDR3 protein: ASNWGWGGNTEAF

D gene: NA
J gene: TRBJ2-4
V gene: TRBV18
CDR3 protein: ASSPPGFNIQY

D gene: TRBD2
J gene: TRBJ2-2
V gene: TRBV6-5
CDR3 protein: ASSYAVIAGQPGELF

D gene: TRBD1
J gene: TRBJ2-3
V gene: TRBV25-1
CDR3 protein: ASSDDIRQGVTDTQY

D gene: TRBD2
J gene: TRBJ2-5
V gene: TRBV5-4
CDR3 protein: ASSPGLAGGPVETQY

D gene: NA
J gene: TRBJ2-1
V gene: TRBV20-1
CDR3 protein: SAREQAGRATSSYNEQF

D gene: TRBD2
J gene: TRBJ2-1
V gene: TRBV6-9
CDR3 protein: ASSYLGTSGRAPYNEQF

D gene: NA
J gene: TRBJ2-4
V gene: TRBV11-1
CDR3 protein: ASSPGGAKNIQY

D gene: NA
J gene: TRBJ1-1
V gene: TRBV6-1
CDR3 protein: ASSEFLGVWTEAF